The entry that follows covers one T cell receptor (beta chain) sequence. These data are taken from a study of blood T cell repertoires in COVID-19. TCRdb's table, derived via immunoSEQ multiplex PCR, lists solely in-frame clones and lacks some. This table holds approximately 300,000 clones, roughly 85% found once. The V gene lost 6 bases and the J gene lost 1 base, with 15 bases spanning the gap. The CDR3 covers 15 residues. CDR1 is LNHDA, CDR2 SQIVND, per germline (reference sequence). The rearrangement joins TRBV19 to TRBJ1-2; tentatively, D is TRBD1 (6 bases). This receptor was identified in a woman in her thirties who had been exposed to COVID-19. The sequencing input was PBMCs or T cells enriched from blood (not recorded which). CDR3 DNA sequence: TGTGCCAGTAGGACTCCGGGACAAGTTAACTATGGCTACACCTTC. It encodes CASRTPGQVNYGYTF.